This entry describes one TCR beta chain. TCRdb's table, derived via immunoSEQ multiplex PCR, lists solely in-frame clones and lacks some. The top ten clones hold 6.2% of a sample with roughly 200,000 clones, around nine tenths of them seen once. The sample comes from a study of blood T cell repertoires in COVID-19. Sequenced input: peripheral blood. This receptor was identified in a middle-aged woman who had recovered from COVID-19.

The CDR3 DNA reads as TGTGCCTGGAACCCAGGAACCTACAATGAGCAGTTCTTC. Amino acid sequence: CAWNPGTYNEQFF. V is TRBV30 and J is TRBJ2-1; D is ambiguous. CDR1 is GTSNPN and CDR2 is SVGIG in the germline V gene (reference sequence). Trimming pared 4 bases from V and 2 bases from J, leaving 9 bases between. The CDR3 runs to 13 residues.